The T cell receptor (beta chain) described here comes from a study of blood T cell repertoires in COVID-19. Original handling: Counts of nucleated cells, estimated from reference gene primer amplification, were obtained. Libraries were prepared by immunoSEQ multiplex PCR; TCRdb keeps only in-frame clonotypes and omits some of them. The DNA was the basis for D and trimming; V, J and clone size are from that table. The sample carries around 290,000 clones, around nine tenths recorded once. CDR1 and CDR2 from the germline V gene are SGHVS and FNYEAQ. V was trimmed by 7 bases and J by 4 bases, leaving 17 bases between them. This CDR3 region has 15 residues. Everyone who took part was roughly 18 to 89 years old, and they came from about two dozen US areas.

The V gene is TRBV7-6, the J gene TRBJ2-1; D possibly corresponds to TRBD2 (6 bases). This clonotype was obtained from a woman under 30 who had recovered from COVID-19. Sequenced material: PBMCs or T cells enriched from blood (not recorded which). The CDR3 region has the DNA TGTGCCAGCACCATAACGGGGGATCCATACAATGAGCAGTTCTTC. This encodes CASTITGDPYNEQFF.